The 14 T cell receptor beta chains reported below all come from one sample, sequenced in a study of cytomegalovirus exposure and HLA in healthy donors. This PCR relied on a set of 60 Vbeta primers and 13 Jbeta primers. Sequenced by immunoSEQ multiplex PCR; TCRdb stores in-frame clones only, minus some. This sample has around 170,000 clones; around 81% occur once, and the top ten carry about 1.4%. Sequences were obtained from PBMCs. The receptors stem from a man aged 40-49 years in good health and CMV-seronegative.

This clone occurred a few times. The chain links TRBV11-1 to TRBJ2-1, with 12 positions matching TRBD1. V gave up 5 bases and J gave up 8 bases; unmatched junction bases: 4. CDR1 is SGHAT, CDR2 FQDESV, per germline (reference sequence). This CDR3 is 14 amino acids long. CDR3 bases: TGTGCCAGCAGCGCCGGGACAGGGGGCTATGAGCAGTTCTTC. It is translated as CASSAGTGGYEQFF.

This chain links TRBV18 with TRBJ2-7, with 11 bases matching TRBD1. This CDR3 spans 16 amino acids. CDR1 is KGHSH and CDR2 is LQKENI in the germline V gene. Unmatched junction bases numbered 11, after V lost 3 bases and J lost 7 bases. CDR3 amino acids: CASSPGQGAFKSEQYF. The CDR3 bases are TGTGCCAGCTCACCTGGACAGGGGGCGTTTAAGAGTGAGCAGTACTTC.

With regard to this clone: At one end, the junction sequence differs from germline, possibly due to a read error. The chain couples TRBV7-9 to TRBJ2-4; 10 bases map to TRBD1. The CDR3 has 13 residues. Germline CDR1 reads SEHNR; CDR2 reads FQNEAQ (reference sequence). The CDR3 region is CASSWDRGNSQYF. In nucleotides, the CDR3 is TGTGCCAGCAGCTGGGACAGGGGTAACAGTCAGTACTTC.

This CDR3 is CASRGEGPMNTEAFF. As DNA, the CDR3 is TGTGCCAGTAGAGGGGAGGGACCCATGAACACTGAAGCTTTCTTT. V is TRBV19 and J is TRBJ1-1; TRBD1 might be the D (5 bases). With 6 bases removed from V and 0 bases from J, the gap between germline ends came to 14 bases. The CDR3 sequence is 15 residues long. Germline V gene lookup returns CDR1 LNHDA and CDR2 SQIVND (reference sequence).

The CDR3 region is CAISGPTGLPGLVGNEQFF. The CDR3 DNA is TGTGCCATCAGTGGGCCAACAGGGCTTCCGGGACTAGTTGGGAATGAGCAGTTCTTC. This chain links TRBV10-3 with TRBJ2-1; TRBD2 agrees at 8 bases. Germline CDR1 reads ENHRY; CDR2 reads SYGVKD. J was trimmed by 7 bases and V by 4 bases; bases with no gene match: 21. This CDR3 comprises 19 residues.

CDR3 in DNA: TGTGCCAGCAGCGAACTTGTGGCGGACTTCTACAATGAGCAGTTCTTC. Amino acids: CASSELVADFYNEQFF. The rearrangement links TRBV7-2 to TRBJ2-1; TRBD2 might be the D (5 bases). Per the germline V gene, CDR1 is SGHTA and CDR2 is FQGNSA. V was shortened by 5 bases and J by 3 bases, with 17 bases between the two germline ends. The CDR3 covers 16 residues.

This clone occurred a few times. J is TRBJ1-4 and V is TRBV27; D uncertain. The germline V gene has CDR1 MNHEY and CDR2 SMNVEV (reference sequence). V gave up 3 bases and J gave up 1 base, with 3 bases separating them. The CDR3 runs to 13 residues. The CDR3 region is CASSFRTNEKLFF. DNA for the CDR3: TGTGCCAGCAGTTTTAGAACTAATGAAAAACTGTTTTTT.

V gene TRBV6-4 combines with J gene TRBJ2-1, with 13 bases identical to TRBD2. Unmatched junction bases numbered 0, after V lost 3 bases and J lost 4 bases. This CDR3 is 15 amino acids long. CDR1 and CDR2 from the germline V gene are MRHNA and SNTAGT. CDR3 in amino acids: CASSEGLAGYNEQFF. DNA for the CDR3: TGTGCCAGCAGTGAGGGACTAGCGGGGTACAATGAGCAGTTCTTC.

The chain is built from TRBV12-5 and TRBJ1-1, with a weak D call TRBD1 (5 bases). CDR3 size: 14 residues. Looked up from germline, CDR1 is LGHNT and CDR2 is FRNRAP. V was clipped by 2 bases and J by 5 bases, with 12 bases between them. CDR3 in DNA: TGTGCTAGTGGTTTGACTCTATCAGGGACTGAAGCTTTCTTT. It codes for CASGLTLSGTEAFF.

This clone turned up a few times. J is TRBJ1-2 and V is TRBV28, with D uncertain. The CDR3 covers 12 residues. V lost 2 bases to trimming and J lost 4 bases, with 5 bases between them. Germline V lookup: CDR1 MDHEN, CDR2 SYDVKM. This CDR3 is CASSLPGYGYTF. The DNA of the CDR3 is TGTGCCAGCAGTTTACCCGGCTATGGCTACACCTTC.

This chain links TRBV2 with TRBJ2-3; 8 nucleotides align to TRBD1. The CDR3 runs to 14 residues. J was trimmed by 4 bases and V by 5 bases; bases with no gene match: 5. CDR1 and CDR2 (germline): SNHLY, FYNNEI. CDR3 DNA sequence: TGTGCCAGCAGTAGACAGGGGAGGTCAGATACGCAGTATTTT. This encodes CASSRQGRSDTQYF. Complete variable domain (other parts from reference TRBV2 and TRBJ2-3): EPEVTQTPSHQVTQMGQEVILRCVPISNHLYFYWYRQILGQKVEFLVSFYNNEISEKSEIFDDQFSVERPDGSNFTLKIRSTKLEDSAMYFCASSRQGRSDTQYFGPGTRLTVL.

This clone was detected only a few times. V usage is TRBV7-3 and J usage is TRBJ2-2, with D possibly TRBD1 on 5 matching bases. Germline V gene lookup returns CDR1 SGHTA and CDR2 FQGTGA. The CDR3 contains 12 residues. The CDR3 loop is CVCGRATGELFF. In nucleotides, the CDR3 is TGTGTTTGTGGCAGGGCCACCGGGGAGCTGTTTTTT.

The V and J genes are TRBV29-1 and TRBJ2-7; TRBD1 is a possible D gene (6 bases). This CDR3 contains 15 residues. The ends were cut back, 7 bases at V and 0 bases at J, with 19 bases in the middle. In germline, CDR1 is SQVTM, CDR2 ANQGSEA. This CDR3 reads CSGTVGQRSSYEQYF. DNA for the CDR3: TGCAGCGGGACGGTTGGACAGCGGAGCTCCTACGAGCAGTACTTC.

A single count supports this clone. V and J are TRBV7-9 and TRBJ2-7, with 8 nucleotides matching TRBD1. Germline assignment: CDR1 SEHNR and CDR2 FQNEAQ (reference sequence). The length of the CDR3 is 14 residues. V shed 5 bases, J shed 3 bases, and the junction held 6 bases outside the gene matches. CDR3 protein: CASSARTGFYEQYF. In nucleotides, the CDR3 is TGTGCCAGCAGCGCAAGGACAGGGTTCTACGAGCAGTACTTC.